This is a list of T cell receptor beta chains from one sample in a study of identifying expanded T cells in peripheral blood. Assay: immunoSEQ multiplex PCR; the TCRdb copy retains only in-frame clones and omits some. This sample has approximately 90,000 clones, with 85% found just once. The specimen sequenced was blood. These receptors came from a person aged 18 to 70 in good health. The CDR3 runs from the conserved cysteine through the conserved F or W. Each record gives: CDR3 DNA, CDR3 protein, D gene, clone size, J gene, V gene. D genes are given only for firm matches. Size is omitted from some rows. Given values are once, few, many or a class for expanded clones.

TGTGCCAGCAGCGCAGGGGCCTCGAATCAGCCCCAGCATTTT | CASSAGASNQPQHF | NA | NA | TRBJ1-5 | TRBV7-2
TGTGCCAGCTCACCCCTGACCCAGACAGGGGGAAATGGCTACACCTTC | CASSPLTQTGGNGYTF | TRBD1 | NA | TRBJ1-2 | TRBV18
TGTGCCAGCAGTATAACGTCTAGCGGCCACAATGAGCAGTTCTTC | CASSITSSGHNEQFF | TRBD2 | once | TRBJ2-1 | TRBV6-5
TGTGCCTGGAATGGAGGGACGGCTAATGAAAAACTGTTTTTT | CAWNGGTANEKLFF | NA | few | TRBJ1-4 | TRBV30
TGCGCCAGCAGCTTGGCAGGATCTTGGACCTTC | CASSLAGSWTF | NA | NA | TRBJ1-2 | TRBV5-1
TGTGCCAGCAGCTCCGGGACTATGATCGACTTC | CASSSGTMIDF | TRBD2 | few | TRBJ2-7 | TRBV7-9
TGTGCCAGCAGCGAAGTGGTAGCGAACACTGAAGCTTTCTTT | CASSEVVANTEAFF | NA | NA | TRBJ1-1 | TRBV7-2
TGTGCCAGCAGCGTAGAATGGGGGACAGGGACAATCTACAATGAGCAGTTCTTC | CASSVEWGTGTIYNEQFF | TRBD1 | NA | TRBJ2-1 | TRBV9
TGTGCCAGCAGCCTTGGAAACACCATATATTTT | CASSLGNTIYF | NA | NA | TRBJ1-3 | TRBV7-6
TGCAGCGGGATACAGGGATTCGGCGACGAGCAGTACTTC | CSGIQGFGDEQYF | NA | NA | TRBJ2-7 | TRBV29-1
TGTGCCAGCAGCTTGGACACGAACACTGAAGCTTTCTTT | CASSLDTNTEAFF | NA | few | TRBJ1-1 | TRBV13
TGTGCCAGTAGCGCCACCGGGACATCACTCACAGATACGCAGTATTTT | CASSATGTSLTDTQYF | NA | NA | TRBJ2-3 | TRBV19
TGTGCCAGCAGCCTCCAGGGGCCAAGTCAGCCCCAGCATTTT | CASSLQGPSQPQHF | NA | NA | TRBJ1-5 | TRBV7-9
TGTGCCAGCAGCTGGGAGGGGGGCACTGAAGCTTTCTTT | CASSWEGGTEAFF | NA | once | TRBJ1-1 | TRBV5-6
TGTGCCACCCAGAACTCGGGGGGGATCACTGAAGCTTTCTTT | CATQNSGGITEAFF | NA | NA | TRBJ1-1 | TRBV15
TGTGCCAGTAGAAGAACCGGACAGACCGAAAAACTGTTTTTT | CASRRTGQTEKLFF | NA | once | TRBJ1-4 | TRBV19